A selection of T cell receptor beta chains follows, all from one sample in a study of early T cells in non-severe SARS-CoV-2 infection. In TCRdb, the 5' RACE reads were re-called with MiXCR into one record per CDR3 protein. The sample lists more than 20,000 distinct CDR3 sequences, roughly 4% seen once, with about 4.4% in the top ten. Specimen: whole blood. All receptors come from an adult who was a healthcare worker with PCR-confirmed SARS-CoV-2 infection or an uninfected control (not recorded which). The CDR3 runs from the conserved cysteine through the conserved F or W. A D gene is named only where the DNA matches it firmly. Clone size is given for some rows only: seen once, a few or many times, or a class if the clone is expanded.

TRBJ2-7 TRBV7-9 TRBD2 few CASSSKREPSYEQYF TGTGCCAGCAGCTCAAAGCGGGAGCCCTCCTACGAGCAGTACTTC
TRBJ1-1 TRBV18 NA many CASSPRRGLERTEAFF TGTGCCAGCTCACCACGTAGAGGGCTAGAACGCACTGAAGCTTTCTTT
TRBJ2-5 TRBV7-9 NA many CASSLGGEETQYF TGTGCCAGCAGCTTGGGAGGAGAAGAGACCCAGTACTTC
TRBJ2-3 TRBV7-9 NA many CASTPGRDTQYF TGTGCCAGCACCCCCGGCAGAGATACGCAGTATTTT
TRBJ1-1 TRBV9 NA many CASSARRHLLEAAEAFF TGTGCCAGCAGCGCCCGACGACACCTACTCGAAGCGGCTGAAGCTTTCTTT
TRBJ1-6 TRBV7-9 NA many CASSLRGVNSPLHF TGTGCCAGCAGCTTACGCGGGGTAAATTCACCCCTCCACTTT
TRBJ2-1 TRBV7-3 TRBD2 many CASSRSGRASNEQFF TGTGCCAGCAGCCGAAGTGGGAGGGCCTCGAATGAGCAGTTCTTC
TRBJ2-7 TRBV27 TRBD2 NA CASSFSGREYEQYF TGTGCCAGCAGTTTTAGCGGGAGAGAGTACGAGCAGTACTTC
TRBJ2-3 TRBV9 TRBD2 many CASSQTSGRTDTQYF TGTGCCAGCAGCCAGACTAGCGGGAGGACAGATACGCAGTATTTT
TRBJ2-3 TRBV19 TRBD2 NA CASTRLAGMKDTQYF TGTGCCAGTACGCGACTAGCGGGAATGAAAGATACGCAGTATTTT
TRBJ2-3 TRBV30 NA many CAGRRGATTDTQYF TGTGCTGGGAGACGTGGGGCTACGACAGATACGCAGTATTTT
TRBJ2-1 TRBV7-3 TRBD2 many CASSRPGGLAGYNEQFF TGTGCCAGCAGCCGCCCTGGGGGACTAGCGGGCTACAATGAGCAGTTCTTC
TRBJ2-1 TRBV3-1 NA many CASSQETAVSSYNEQFF TGTGCCAGCAGCCAAGAGACGGCGGTTAGCTCCTACAATGAGCAGTTCTTC
TRBJ2-7 TRBV10-1 TRBD1 many CASSESGTGFYEQYF TGCGCCAGCAGTGAGTCGGGGACAGGCTTCTACGAGCAGTACTTC
TRBJ2-7 TRBV20-1 NA few CSADSDYEQYF TGCAGTGCTGACTCGGACTACGAGCAGTACTTC
TRBJ2-3 TRBV29-1 TRBD1 NA CSASDRVADTQYF TGCAGCGCCTCAGACAGGGTCGCAGATACGCAGTATTTT
TRBJ2-4 TRBV27 NA NA CASSLSRGVKNIQYF TGTGCCAGCAGTTTATCCAGGGGGGTCAAAAACATTCAGTACTTC
TRBJ2-7 TRBV2 NA NA CASSVFQLGGSDEQYF TGTGCCAGCAGTGTCTTCCAACTTGGGGGGTCAGACGAGCAGTACTTC
TRBJ2-5 TRBV5-1 NA many CASSNSDSQETQYF TGCGCCAGCTCGAACTCGGACAGTCAAGAGACCCAGTACTTC
TRBJ2-1 TRBV5-1 TRBD2 many CASRFPRGGGEDEQFF TGCGCCAGCCGCTTCCCCCGCGGCGGGGGTGAGGATGAGCAGTTCTTC
TRBJ1-1 TRBV11-2 NA many CASSFGFQGEAFF TGTGCCAGCAGCTTTGGGTTTCAGGGCGAAGCTTTCTTT
TRBJ2-1 TRBV18 TRBD1 many CASSQTGGADNEQFF TGTGCCAGCTCACAGACAGGGGGCGCCGACAATGAGCAGTTCTTC
TRBJ2-7 TRBV6-6 NA many CASSYPLAGSYEQYF TGTGCCAGCAGTTATCCCCTCGCGGGCTCCTACGAGCAGTACTTC
TRBJ2-1 TRBV11-3 TRBD2 many CASSLTPIAGAVNEQFF TGTGCCAGCAGCTTAACCCCTATAGCGGGAGCGGTCAATGAGCAGTTCTTC
TRBJ2-1 TRBV6-5 NA many CASSTGPGQQFF TGTGCCAGCAGTACCGGCCCCGGGCAGCAGTTCTTC
TRBJ2-1 TRBV4-1 NA NA CASSPESSYNEQFF TGCGCCAGCAGCCCCGAGAGCTCCTACAATGAGCAGTTCTTC
TRBJ2-3 TRBV7-6 TRBD2 many CASSLALAGPDTQYF TGTGCCAGCAGCTTAGCCCTAGCGGGGCCAGATACGCAGTATTTT
TRBJ2-7 TRBV14 NA NA CASSHRDSPYYEQYF TGTGCCAGCAGCCACCGGGACTCACCTTACTACGAGCAGTACTTC
TRBJ2-2 TRBV3-1 TRBD2 many CASSHRRLADYTGELFF TGTGCCAGCAGCCACCGGAGGCTAGCGGATTACACCGGGGAGCTGTTTTTT
TRBJ2-1 TRBV2 TRBD2 NA CASSPSGEQFF TGTGCCAGCAGTCCTAGCGGGGAGCAGTTCTTC
TRBJ1-1 TRBV30 NA few CAWSAGVTEAFF TGTGCCTGGAGTGCAGGGGTCACTGAAGCTTTCTTT
TRBJ2-7 TRBV2 NA NA CASKRRPVPYEQYF TGTGCCAGCAAGAGGAGGCCCGTCCCCTACGAGCAGTACTTC
TRBJ1-6 TRBV2 NA many CASMLELNSPLHF TGTGCCAGCATGCTAGAGCTCAATTCACCCCTCCACTTT
TRBJ1-4 TRBV20-1 NA many CSATLGGHGLATNEKLFF TGCAGTGCTACCCTCGGAGGGCATGGATTGGCAACTAATGAAAAACTGTTTTTT
TRBJ1-1 TRBV30 NA many CAWSERRGAFF TGTGCCTGGAGTGAACGTAGGGGGGCTTTCTTT
TRBJ2-7 TRBV6-5 NA few CASTTSQGRVWEQYF TGTGCCAGCACCACCTCACAGGGAAGGGTTTGGGAGCAGTACTTC
TRBJ2-2 TRBV3-1 NA NA CASSLGPGTGELFF TGTGCCAGCAGCCTTGGGCCCGGCACCGGGGAGCTGTTTTTT
TRBJ2-3 TRBV7-9 TRBD1 many CASLAGQGIADTQYF TGTGCCAGCTTGGCGGGACAGGGAATCGCAGATACGCAGTATTTT
TRBJ2-1 TRBV28 TRBD1 few CASSSLPGQGAGEQFF TGTGCCAGCAGTTCCCTACCGGGACAGGGGGCGGGGGAGCAGTTCTTC
TRBJ1-1 TRBV30 NA few CAWREWMNTEAFF TGTGCCTGGCGGGAATGGATGAACACTGAAGCTTTCTTT
TRBJ2-7 TRBV28 NA many CASTSHGSYEQYF TGTGCCAGCACAAGCCACGGCTCCTACGAGCAGTACTTC
TRBJ2-5 TRBV7-7 NA many CASSLGPTGATQYF TGTGCCAGCAGCTTGGGACCGACCGGGGCGACCCAGTACTTC
TRBJ1-1 TRBV7-3 NA many CASSLTGNTEAFF TGTGCCAGCAGCTTAACGGGTAACACTGAAGCTTTCTTT
TRBJ2-6 TRBV28 NA few CASSAPGGANVLTF TGTGCCAGCAGTGCGCCGGGAGGGGCCAACGTCCTGACTTTC
TRBJ2-1 TRBV11-2 NA many CASSQNPGRKGNEQFF TGTGCCAGCAGCCAAAACCCGGGGCGGAAAGGGAATGAGCAGTTCTTC
TRBJ2-7 TRBV7-8 TRBD1 many CASSFGQGPYEQYF TGTGCCAGCAGCTTTGGACAGGGTCCCTACGAGCAGTACTTC
TRBJ2-3 TRBV9 NA many CASSSRGGPGADTQYF TGTGCCAGCAGCTCGCGAGGGGGTCCGGGAGCAGATACGCAGTATTTT
TRBJ2-1 TRBV6-1 NA many CASSERRGRDPFF TGTGCCAGCAGTGAAAGAAGGGGCCGAGATCCGTTCTTC
TRBJ2-3 TRBV7-3 NA many CASSLNMADTQYF TGTGCCAGCAGCTTAAACATGGCAGATACGCAGTATTTT
TRBJ2-1 TRBV7-2 TRBD2 many CASSLIGTSGFYNEQFF TGTGCCAGCAGCTTAATAGGGACTAGCGGGTTCTACAATGAGCAGTTCTTC
TRBJ1-3 TRBV20-1 NA many CSARDGRGYGNTIYF TGCAGTGCTAGAGATGGCCGGGGATATGGAAACACCATATATTTT
TRBJ1-2 TRBV29-1 TRBD1 many CSVETGEHYGYTF TGCAGCGTTGAGACAGGGGAACACTATGGCTACACCTTC
TRBJ2-1 TRBV6-5 TRBD2 many CASSRRTSGRSYNEQFF TGTGCCAGCAGTCGTAGGACTAGCGGGAGGTCCTACAATGAGCAGTTCTTC
TRBJ2-2 TRBV14 NA NA CASSPRWEVAGELFF TGTGCCAGCAGCCCTCGATGGGAGGTGGCCGGGGAGCTGTTTTTT
TRBJ2-1 TRBV28 TRBD2 many CASTDSAGESYNEQFF TGTGCCAGCACCGACTCAGCGGGAGAATCCTACAATGAGCAGTTCTTC
TRBJ2-7 TRBV5-4 TRBD1 many CASSPTPPGQGSSYEQYF TGTGCCAGCAGCCCGACGCCTCCGGGACAGGGGAGCTCCTACGAGCAGTACTTC
TRBJ2-7 TRBV7-2 TRBD2 many CASSLGLAGQTEQYF TGTGCCAGCAGCTTGGGACTAGCGGGACAGACCGAGCAGTACTTC
TRBJ2-1 TRBV6-7 NA many CASSYLVKSGEQFF TGTGCCAGCAGTTACCTCGTAAAGTCGGGTGAGCAGTTCTTC
TRBJ2-1 TRBV7-8 NA many CASSSILWEKQFF TGTGCCAGCAGCTCCATCCTGTGGGAAAAGCAGTTCTTC
TRBJ2-7 TRBV20-1 NA many CSAREGATSTYEQYF TGCAGTGCTAGAGAGGGGGCAACCTCGACCTACGAGCAGTACTTC